A selection of T cell receptor beta chains follows, all from one sample in a study of beta chain features in type 1 diabetes. Assay: immunoSEQ multiplex PCR; the TCRdb copy retains only in-frame clones and omits some. This repertoire shows some 160,000 clones, roughly 9% found once; its top ten account for about 0.7%. Sequencing was carried out using central memory CD4+ T cells from blood. The receptor set was obtained from a woman younger than 45 with type 1 diabetes. Each CDR3 is given with its conserved first and last residue. The order of the fields is clone size, J gene, D gene, V gene, CDR3 DNA, CDR3 protein. A D gene is named only where the DNA matches it firmly. Where a row states a size, it is once, few, many or the class of an expanded clone; other rows omit it.

NA,TRBJ2-3,TRBD2,TRBV5-1,TGCGCCAGCAGGCTCGGAGGGACTAGCCGGACAGATACGCAGTATTTT,CASRLGGTSRTDTQYF
few,TRBJ2-5,TRBD2,TRBV7-9,TGTGCCAGCAGCCCACCTAGCGGCCAAGAGACCCAGTACTTC,CASSPPSGQETQYF
NA,TRBJ2-1,NA,TRBV14,TGTGCCAGCAGCTCAATTCAGCGGCTTTACAATGAGCAGTTCTTC,CASSSIQRLYNEQFF
few,TRBJ1-1,NA,TRBV29-1,TGCAGCGTTCAGAACAGGGTAGTCCCTGAAGCTTTCTTT,CSVQNRVVPEAFF
NA,TRBJ2-1,TRBD2,TRBV4-1,TGCGCCAGCAGCCCTCAGCGGGAGTCGCAGTTCTTC,CASSPQRESQFF
NA,TRBJ1-5,NA,TRBV9,TGTGCCAGCAGCGTAGCTCCCCAGCAGCCCCAGCATTTT,CASSVAPQQPQHF
few,TRBJ1-1,NA,TRBV29-1,TGCAGCGTTGTAGACGGGTCCACTGAAGCTTTCTTT,CSVVDGSTEAFF
NA,TRBJ2-3,NA,TRBV29-1,TGCAGCCATAGCGGTACTACGACAGATACGCAGTATTTT,CSHSGTTTDTQYF
NA,TRBJ1-4,NA,TRBV5-4,TGTGCCAGCAGCTTGGGGGCAGGCCAGGAAAAACTGTTTTTT,CASSLGAGQEKLFF
NA,TRBJ2-7,TRBD2,TRBV15,TGTGCCACCAGCAGAGGTCGACCTAGCGGGGGGAACGAGCAGTACTTC,CATSRGRPSGGNEQYF
few,TRBJ2-1,TRBD1,TRBV15,TGTGCCACCAGCAGAGATACTGGGACAGGGGGCCGGAATGAGCAGTTCTTC,CATSRDTGTGGRNEQFF
NA,TRBJ1-1,NA,TRBV7-3,TGTGCCAGCAGCTCACAGGGTTTTGGGACTGAAGCTTTCTTT,CASSSQGFGTEAFF
NA,TRBJ1-4,TRBD1,TRBV5-6,TGTGCCAGCAGCTTGGGACAGGGGACGGAAAAACTGTTTTTT,CASSLGQGTEKLFF
few,TRBJ2-7,NA,TRBV28,TGTGCCAGCAGCAACAGGGCTGCGGCCTACGAGCAGTACTTC,CASSNRAAAYEQYF
many,TRBJ2-5,NA,TRBV29-1,TGCAGCGTTGGCGGGTCCGACGAGACCCAGTACTTC,CSVGGSDETQYF
NA,TRBJ2-1,TRBD2,TRBV9,TGTGCCAGCAGCCCTACTAGCGGGAAATACAATGAGCAGTTCTTC,CASSPTSGKYNEQFF
NA,TRBJ2-1,TRBD1,TRBV30,TGTGCCTGGGATACGGGACAGGGAGGCAATGAGCAGTTCTTC,CAWDTGQGGNEQFF
NA,TRBJ1-1,NA,TRBV29-1,TGCAGCGTTACACCGGGACACAGGAACACTGAAGCTTTCTTT,CSVTPGHRNTEAFF
NA,TRBJ2-1,NA,TRBV2,TGTGCCAGCAAATACTCCGATGAGCAGTTCTTC,CASKYSDEQFF
NA,TRBJ2-2,NA,TRBV29-1,TGCAGCGGTAAGAACACCGGGGAGCTGTTTTTT,CSGKNTGELFF
few,TRBJ2-7,NA,TRBV30,TGTGCCTGGAGGAAAGTAGGGGTGTACGAGCAGTACTTC,CAWRKVGVYEQYF
few,TRBJ2-1,NA,TRBV18,TGTGCCAGCTCACCGGCAGCGCGGGAGCAGTTCTTC,CASSPAAREQFF
few,TRBJ2-1,TRBD2,TRBV28,TGTGCCAGCAGAATGGGAGTAGCGGGACAAGGGGAGTTCTTC,CASRMGVAGQGEFF
NA,TRBJ2-1,TRBD2,TRBV18,TGTGCCAGCTCACCAGGACTAGCGGGAGTTGAGCAGTTCTTC,CASSPGLAGVEQFF
few,TRBJ1-5,NA,TRBV21-1,TGTGCCAGCAGCAGACAGGGGGACGGTCAGCCCCAGCATTTT,CASSRQGDGQPQHF
NA,TRBJ1-1,TRBD1,TRBV6-1,TGTGCCAGCAGTGATGGGTTTGGATTTTCAGGGGGCACTGAAGCTTTCTTT,CASSDGFGFSGGTEAFF
few,TRBJ2-7,TRBD1,TRBV5-1,TGCGCCAGCAGCTTGGACCTAGGGACAGGGGGCGGACACGAGCAGTACTTC,CASSLDLGTGGGHEQYF
few,TRBJ2-4,TRBD2,TRBV6-5,TGTGCCAGCTTCGGGAGGGGGGGGGCCAAAAACATTCAGTACTTC,CASFGRGGAKNIQYF
NA,TRBJ1-3,NA,TRBV6-5,TGTGCCAGCAGCCCTGACAGGTACTCTGGAAACACCATATATTTT,CASSPDRYSGNTIYF
few,TRBJ2-2,NA,TRBV30,TGTGCCCGGGGTTTAGTCGCGAACACCGGGGAGCTGTTTTTT,CARGLVANTGELFF
few,TRBJ1-1,TRBD1,TRBV30,TGTGCCTGGAGTACAACAGGGGCCAACACTGAAGCTTTCTTT,CAWSTTGANTEAFF
once,TRBJ2-5,TRBD1,TRBV7-7,TGTGCTAGCAGCTTAGCGTCGACAGGGGGGGAGACCCAGTACTTC,CASSLASTGGETQYF
NA,TRBJ2-7,TRBD1,TRBV30,TGTGCCTGGAGTGCGACAGGGTCCAGCTACGAGCAGTACTTC,CAWSATGSSYEQYF
NA,TRBJ2-7,TRBD2,TRBV6-5,TGTGCCAGCAGGACCGGGGGGGGTTCCTACGAGCAGTACTTC,CASRTGGGSYEQYF
NA,TRBJ1-1,NA,TRBV18,TGTGCCAGCTCACCAGGACAGCTCACTGAAGCTTTCTTT,CASSPGQLTEAFF
few,TRBJ2-3,NA,TRBV5-1,TGCGCCAGCAGCTCGGACCCGCAGCGGGATACGCAGTATTTT,CASSSDPQRDTQYF
NA,TRBJ1-2,TRBD1,TRBV27,TGTGCCAGCAGTGGGACAGCCTATGGCTACACCTTC,CASSGTAYGYTF
NA,TRBJ2-5,TRBD1,TRBV4-2,TGTGCCAGCAGCCAAGTTGGCAGGGGGCTCCAAGAGACCCAGTACTTC,CASSQVGRGLQETQYF
NA,TRBJ2-1,NA,TRBV12-5,TGTGCTAGCCGGACAGACAATGAGCAGTTCTTC,CASRTDNEQFF
NA,TRBJ1-1,NA,TRBV28,TGTGCCAGCAGTTTATCAGGGCAGGGTGCTTTCTTT,CASSLSGQGAFF
few,TRBJ1-5,NA,TRBV2,TGTGCCAGCAGTCCGACAGGTACCTCTTTTGGGCCCCAGCATTTT,CASSPTGTSFGPQHF
few,TRBJ2-1,NA,TRBV19,TGTGCCAGTAGTGCTAGAGATGAGCAGTTCTTC,CASSARDEQFF
few,TRBJ2-3,TRBD2,TRBV7-2,TGTGCCAGCAGTTATAGCGGGAGTAGCACAGATACGCAGTATTTT,CASSYSGSSTDTQYF
few,TRBJ1-5,TRBD1,TRBV6-6,TGTGCCAGCAGTTTAACGACAGGGGATCAGCCCCAGCATTTT,CASSLTTGDQPQHF